A selection of T cell receptor beta chains follows, all from one sample in a study of T cell changes during pregnancy in multiple sclerosis. Only in-frame clones appear in the TCRdb table, and some are missing; sequencing was by immunoSEQ multiplex PCR. The repertoire consists of more than 100,000 clones, with 92% occurring once and the leading ten covering roughly 0.88%. Sequenced material: peripheral blood, taken after pregnancy. Receptor source: a female donor with multiple sclerosis, enrolled in a pregnancy study. Each CDR3 is given with its conserved first and last residue. A D gene is named only where the DNA matches it firmly. Not every row has a clone size; where given, it reads once, few, many or a size class.

DNA | CDR3 | V | size | D | J
TGTGCCAGCAGGGACAGGGGGCGATTCGAAAAACTGTTTTTT | CASRDRGRFEKLFF | TRBV27 | - | TRBD1 | TRBJ1-4
TGTGCCAGCAGTTACCCCCCACTAGAGACCCAGTACTTC | CASSYPPLETQYF | TRBV6-5 | - | - | TRBJ2-5
TGTGCCAGCAGCTTGCCGGGTTTTTACACTGAAGCTTTCTTT | CASSLPGFYTEAFF | TRBV5-4 | - | - | TRBJ1-1
TGTGCCAGCTCAACCTTCGAAATACTTTTGAACACTGAAGCTTTCTTT | CASSTFEILLNTEAFF | TRBV18 | - | - | TRBJ1-1
TGTGCCAGCAGCTTAGAAAGAGGGGAAAAACTGTTTTTT | CASSLERGEKLFF | TRBV7-9 | - | - | TRBJ1-4
TGTGCCAGCAGTGAAGCCGGTTTTCAGTTCTTC | CASSEAGFQFF | TRBV2 | - | - | TRBJ2-1
TGTGCCAGCAGCCGCGTGGCAGGGGACGCCTACGAGCAGTACTTC | CASSRVAGDAYEQYF | TRBV7-3 | - | - | TRBJ2-7
TGCGCCAGCAGCTTGGGGACAGGGGCCTACGAGCAGTACTTC | CASSLGTGAYEQYF | TRBV5-1 | - | TRBD1 | TRBJ2-7
TGTGCCAGCAGCTCGACAGAAGGAAACACCATATATTTT | CASSSTEGNTIYF | TRBV7-7 | few | - | TRBJ1-3
TGTGCCAGCAGTCCTACAGGGGGGGATGGCTACACCTTC | CASSPTGGDGYTF | TRBV2 | once | TRBD1 | TRBJ1-2
TGCACCAGCAGCTTCCCCGGGACTAGCGGCTACAATGAGCAGTTCTTC | CTSSFPGTSGYNEQFF | TRBV1 | few | - | TRBJ2-1
TGTGCCAGCAGCTTAGATCCTACGCTCGGGGAGCTGTTTTTT | CASSLDPTLGELFF | TRBV5-5 | - | - | TRBJ2-2
TGTGCCAGCAGCTTCCGGACTAGCGGCTCCTACAATGAGCAGTTCTTC | CASSFRTSGSYNEQFF | TRBV11-3 | - | TRBD2 | TRBJ2-1
TGTGCCAGTAGTATTGTGCGGGAGGCCACCAACAATGAGCAGTTCTTC | CASSIVREATNNEQFF | TRBV19 | - | TRBD2 | TRBJ2-1
TGTGCCAGCAGCGGGATGGCGGGGTCCTACAATGAGCAGTTCTTC | CASSGMAGSYNEQFF | TRBV11-1 | - | - | TRBJ2-1
TGTGCCTGGAGTGTGGGACTCTCTGGGGCCAACGTCCTGACTTTC | CAWSVGLSGANVLTF | TRBV30 | - | - | TRBJ2-6
TGTGCCAGCAGCGTTCGGGGGGACCCGTACGAGCAGTACTTC | CASSVRGDPYEQYF | TRBV9 | - | TRBD2 | TRBJ2-7
TGTGCCAGTAGTATGGTCTGGGGCAACTACGAGCAGTACTTC | CASSMVWGNYEQYF | TRBV19 | - | - | TRBJ2-7
TGCGCCAGCAGCTTGGAAGGGGGGACAGCCCAAAGAGGCTACACCTTC | CASSLEGGTAQRGYTF | TRBV5-1 | - | TRBD1 | TRBJ1-2
TGTGCCAGCAGATCTAGCGGGCAGAAGGGTGATACGCAGTATTTT | CASRSSGQKGDTQYF | TRBV7-2 | - | TRBD2 | TRBJ2-3
TGTGCCAGCAACCCACTAGCGGGGTACGAGCAGTACTTC | CASNPLAGYEQYF | TRBV28 | - | TRBD2 | TRBJ2-7
TGCGCCAGCAGCCAAGCGTCCAGGGGAGCTTTCTTT | CASSQASRGAFF | TRBV4-1 | - | - | TRBJ1-1
TGTGCCAGCAGCTTTGCGAGCGGGGTGAATGAGCAGTTCTTC | CASSFASGVNEQFF | TRBV5-4 | - | TRBD2 | TRBJ2-1
TGTGCCAGCAGCCGGGGGGGGACCGTTTTCACCGGGGAGCTGTTTTTT | CASSRGGTVFTGELFF | TRBV11-3 | - | TRBD2 | TRBJ2-2
TGTGCCAGCAGCCGGGCCGGGGGTGATGAGCAGTTCTTC | CASSRAGGDEQFF | TRBV4-2 | - | - | TRBJ2-1
TGTGCCAGTAGTCCGGGACTCCCGTTCGGGGATACGCAGTATTTT | CASSPGLPFGDTQYF | TRBV19 | - | - | TRBJ2-3
TGTGCCAGCAGTTCCGGTACTATCGGCGACAATGAGCAGTTCTTC | CASSSGTIGDNEQFF | TRBV11-2 | - | - | TRBJ2-1
TGTGCCAGCAGTCAGGGGGTTTCCTACCTCTCCTACGAGCAGTACTTC | CASSQGVSYLSYEQYF | TRBV27 | - | TRBD1 | TRBJ2-7
TGTGCCAGCACCCCGTACCAAGAGACCCAGTACTTC | CASTPYQETQYF | TRBV25-1 | - | - | TRBJ2-5
TGTGCCAGCTGGTTTCACATCACAGATACGCAGTATTTT | CASWFHITDTQYF | TRBV6-1 | - | - | TRBJ2-3
TGTGCCAGCAGGAAACTAGCGGGGGTCACAGATACGCAGTATTTT | CASRKLAGVTDTQYF | TRBV2 | - | TRBD2 | TRBJ2-3